Listed below are T cell receptor beta chains from one sample, sequenced in a study of T cells in Graves' hyperthyroidism and ophthalmopathy. TCRdb redid the calling of the multiplex PCR reads with MiXCR, one entry per CDR3 protein. The sample includes approximately 200,000 distinct CDR3 sequences, around 16% of them seen just once. Sequencing used blood. These receptors all come from a middle-aged man with Graves' hyperthyroidism. CDR3s leave out the opening cysteine and the closing phenylalanine or tryptophan.

V: TRBV9
J: TRBJ2-3
CDR3: ASSVVSATDTQY

V: TRBV3-2
J: TRBJ2-3
CDR3: ASYRAPTDTQY

V: TRBV6-1
J: TRBJ1-2
CDR3: AGNRDGNYGYT

V: TRBV7-3
J: TRBJ2-1
CDR3: ASSSRGDYNEQF

V: TRBV4-3
J: TRBJ2-1
CDR3: ASSQDRWVPSYNEQF

V: TRBV19
J: TRBJ2-1
CDR3: ASNPSGGPEQF

V: TRBV4-2
J: TRBJ1-4
CDR3: ASSPGEGRGATNEKLF

V: TRBV10-2
J: TRBJ2-3
CDR3: ASRRLAASTDTQY

V: TRBV10-2
J: TRBJ2-5
CDR3: ASSPLYVGNLETQY

V: TRBV19
J: TRBJ2-7
CDR3: ASSTAHEQY

V: TRBV12-3/TRBV12-4
J: TRBJ2-7
CDR3: ASKETTSYEQY

V: TRBV20-1
J: TRBJ2-7
CDR3: SAPGLAGPEQY

V: TRBV7-8
J: TRBJ2-7
CDR3: ASSLAVGNYEQY

V: TRBV2
J: TRBJ2-3
CDR3: ASSVGRGDTQY

V: TRBV5-1
J: TRBJ2-1
CDR3: ASSLDLAGLSEQF

V: TRBV20-1
J: TRBJ2-1
CDR3: SAILGGTSYNEQF

V: TRBV7-2
J: TRBJ1-2
CDR3: ASSARQGRGYT

V: TRBV2
J: TRBJ2-5
CDR3: ASTLGLAVQETQY

V: TRBV7-9
J: TRBJ1-2
CDR3: ASSSLLWASNCGYT

V: TRBV6-2/TRBV6-3
J: TRBJ2-5
CDR3: ASTERLAGEETQY

V: TRBV5-1
J: TRBJ2-1
CDR3: ASSLGRPQGEQF

V: TRBV6-4
J: TRBJ2-6
CDR3: ASSDSQAGANVLT

V: TRBV28
J: TRBJ1-3
CDR3: ASSALETGENTIY

V: TRBV27
J: TRBJ1-5
CDR3: ASSRRVVRGNNQPQH

V: TRBV12-3/TRBV12-4
J: TRBJ2-7
CDR3: ASSMKGQGAYEQY

V: TRBV12-3/TRBV12-4
J: TRBJ1-5
CDR3: ASSYRDHQPQH

V: TRBV5-6
J: TRBJ2-3
CDR3: ASSLAGVNLVDTQY

V: TRBV6-2/TRBV6-3
J: TRBJ2-3
CDR3: ASSYSPTSGGPTDTQY

V: TRBV6-1
J: TRBJ2-1
CDR3: ASSEASIHNEQF